Sequencing of this T cell receptor (beta chain) was carried out in a study of technical replicates of blood from a handful of donors. This clone was seen a single time. Germline assignment: CDR1 MDHEN and CDR2 SYDVKM. The CDR3 is made up of 17 amino acids. J lost 2 bases, V lost 3 bases, and 9 bases had no gene match. The data were produced by immunoSEQ multiplex PCR, yet TCRdb's version contains in-frame clones alone and is incomplete. The table has around 98,000 clones, 95% seen once. Sequenced material: T cells isolated from PBMCs. The V call is TRBV28, the J call TRBJ2-2; 7 bases align to TRBD1. The sequence came from a human donor in good health. The CDR3 sequence: CASSFLAGTENTGELFF. DNA of the CDR3: TGTGCCAGCAGTTTTCTTGCCGGGACAGAAAACACCGGGGAGCTGTTTTTT.